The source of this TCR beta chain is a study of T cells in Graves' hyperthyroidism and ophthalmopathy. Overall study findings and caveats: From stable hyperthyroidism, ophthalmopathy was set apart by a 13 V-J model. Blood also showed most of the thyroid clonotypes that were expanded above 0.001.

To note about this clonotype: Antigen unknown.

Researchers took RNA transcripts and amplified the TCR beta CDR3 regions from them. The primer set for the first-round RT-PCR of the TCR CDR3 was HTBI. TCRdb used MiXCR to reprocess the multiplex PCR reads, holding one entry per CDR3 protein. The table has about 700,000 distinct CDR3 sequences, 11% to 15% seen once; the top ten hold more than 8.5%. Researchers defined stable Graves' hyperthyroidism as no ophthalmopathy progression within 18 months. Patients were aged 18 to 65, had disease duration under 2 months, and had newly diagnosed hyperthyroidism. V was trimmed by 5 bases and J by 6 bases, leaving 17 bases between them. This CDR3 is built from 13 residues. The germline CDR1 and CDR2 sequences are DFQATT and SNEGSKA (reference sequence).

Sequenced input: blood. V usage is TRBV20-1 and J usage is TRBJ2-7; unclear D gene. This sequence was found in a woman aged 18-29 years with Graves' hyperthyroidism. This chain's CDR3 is CSASDRRTGEQYF. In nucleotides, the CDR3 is TGCAGTGCTTCGGACCGGCGAACTGGCGAGCAGTACTTC.